Following are 7 T cell receptor beta chains from one sample sequenced in a study of T cell responses to AZD1222 COVID-19 vaccine. The repertoire was sequenced with immunoSEQ multiplex PCR; TCRdb's copy has only in-frame clones and lacks some. The sample carries more than 100,000 clones, 90% recorded once. The material sequenced was peripheral blood, taken on day 0 of AZD1222 vaccination. The receptors originated from an adult in good health.

The V gene is TRBV5-4, the J gene TRBJ1-2; 8 bases align to TRBD1. CDR3 length: 13 residues. V shed 4 bases, J shed 8 bases, and the junction held 7 bases outside the gene matches. Germline CDR1 SGHNT, CDR2 YYREEE (reference sequence). This CDR3 is CASSMTGVGGYTF. The DNA of the CDR3 is TGTGCCAGCAGCATGACAGGGGTTGGCGGCTACACCTTC.

The chain employs TRBV11-3 and TRBJ2-2; D uncertain. V lost 0 bases, J lost 5 bases, and 4 bases lay in between. The germline V gene has CDR1 SGHNT and CDR2 YENEEA. CDR3 length: 13 amino acids. The CDR3 loop reads CASSLERTGELFF. The CDR3 DNA reads as TGTGCCAGCAGCTTAGAGCGGACCGGGGAGCTGTTTTTT.

This sequence joins TRBV19 and TRBJ2-5; no clear D. V was shortened by 5 bases and J by 5 bases, with 9 bases between the two germline ends. The CDR3 contains 12 residues. Germline V gene lookup returns CDR1 LNHDA and CDR2 SQIVND (reference sequence). CDR3 residues: CASSRLRETQYF. Here the CDR3 DNA reads TGTGCCAGTAGTCGCCTTCGGGAGACCCAGTACTTC. Supplemented by reference TRBV19 and TRBJ2-5, the full variable domain reads DGGITQSPKYLFRKEGQNVTLSCEQNLNHDAMYWYRQDPGQGLRLIYYSQIVNDFQKGDIAEGYSVSREKKESFPLTVTSAQKNPTAFYLCASSRLRETQYFGPGTRLLVL.

This clone was detected a few times. V and J are TRBV18 and TRBJ1-1, with D hard to call. V lost 1 base and J 5 bases, leaving 11 bases between the germline ends. The germline gives CDR1 KGHSH, CDR2 LQKENI. CDR3 length: 14 amino acids. CDR3 residues: CASSPQVGGTEAFF. The CDR3 DNA reads as TGTGCCAGCTCACCACAAGTAGGCGGAACTGAAGCTTTCTTT. The variable domain in full, with the rest retrieved from reference TRBV18 and TRBJ1-1, is NAGVMQNPRHLVRRRGQEARLRCSPMKGHSHVYWYRQLPEEGLKFMVYLQKENIIDESGMPKERFSAEFPKEGPSILRIQQVVRGDSAAYFCASSPQVGGTEAFFGQGTRLTVV.

The rearrangement uses TRBV2 and TRBJ1-5, with TRBD1 identical over 8 bases. After removal of 2 bases from V and 4 bases from J, the junction contained 4 bases not matched to a gene. CDR3 length: 15 amino acids. Germline V gene data show CDR1 as SNHLY and CDR2 as FYNNEI. CDR3 in DNA: TGTGCCAGCAGTGAACCGGACAGGGCGAATCAGCCCCAGCATTTT. This encodes CASSEPDRANQPQHF.

This clone has only a few counts. This chain uses TRBV2 with TRBJ1-4; D is possibly TRBD1 (5 bases). V was cut by 8 bases and J by 4 bases, with 11 bases left in between. This CDR3 is 13 amino acids long. The germline gives CDR1 SNHLY, CDR2 FYNNEI. CDR3 loop: CASRRDFNEKLFF. The CDR3 DNA sequence: TGTGCCAGCCGCCGGGACTTTAATGAAAAACTGTTTTTT.

This chain uses TRBV6-4 with TRBJ2-2; a weak D match, TRBD1 (6 bases). The CDR3 consists of 14 residues. CDR1 MRHNA and CDR2 SNTAGT come from the germline V gene. V was clipped by 7 bases and J by 3 bases, with 12 bases between them. This CDR3 reads CASMGRGYTGELFF. For the CDR3, the DNA is TGTGCCAGCATGGGTAGGGGGTACACCGGGGAGCTGTTTTTT.